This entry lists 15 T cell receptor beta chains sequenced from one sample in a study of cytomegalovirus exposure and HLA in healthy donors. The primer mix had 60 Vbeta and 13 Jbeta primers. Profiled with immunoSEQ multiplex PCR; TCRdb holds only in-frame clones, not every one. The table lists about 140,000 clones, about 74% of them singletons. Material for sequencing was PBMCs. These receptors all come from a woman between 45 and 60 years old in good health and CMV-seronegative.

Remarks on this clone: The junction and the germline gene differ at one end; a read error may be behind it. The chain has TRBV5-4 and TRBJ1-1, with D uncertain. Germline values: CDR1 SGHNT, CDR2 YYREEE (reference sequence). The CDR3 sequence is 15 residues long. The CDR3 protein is CASSQNRAGNTEAFF. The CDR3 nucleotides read TGCGCCAGCAGCCAAAACCGGGCGGGGAACACTGAAGCTTTCTTT.

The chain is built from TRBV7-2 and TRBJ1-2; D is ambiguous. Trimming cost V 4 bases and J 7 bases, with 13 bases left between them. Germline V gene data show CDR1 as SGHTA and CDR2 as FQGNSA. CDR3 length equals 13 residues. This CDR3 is CASSSHSGVGYTF. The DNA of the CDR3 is TGTGCCAGCAGCTCACATTCCGGGGTTGGCTACACCTTC.

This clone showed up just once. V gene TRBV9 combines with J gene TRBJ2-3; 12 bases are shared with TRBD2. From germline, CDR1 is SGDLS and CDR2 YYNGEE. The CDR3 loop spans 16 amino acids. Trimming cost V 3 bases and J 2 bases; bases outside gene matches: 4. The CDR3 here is CASSATSGGITDTQYF. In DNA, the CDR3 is TGTGCCAGCAGCGCGACTAGCGGGGGCATCACAGATACGCAGTATTTT.

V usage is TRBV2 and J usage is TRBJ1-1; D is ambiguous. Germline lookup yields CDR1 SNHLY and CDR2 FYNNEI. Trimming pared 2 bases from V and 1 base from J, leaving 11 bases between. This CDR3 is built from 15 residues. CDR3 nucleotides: TGTGCCAGCAGTGAATATGTCGGGGAGAACACTGAAGCTTTCTTT. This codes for CASSEYVGENTEAFF. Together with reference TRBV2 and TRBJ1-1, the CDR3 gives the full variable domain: EPEVTQTPSHQVTQMGQEVILRCVPISNHLYFYWYRQILGQKVEFLVSFYNNEISEKSEIFDDQFSVERPDGSNFTLKIRSTKLEDSAMYFCASSEYVGENTEAFFGQGTRLTVV.

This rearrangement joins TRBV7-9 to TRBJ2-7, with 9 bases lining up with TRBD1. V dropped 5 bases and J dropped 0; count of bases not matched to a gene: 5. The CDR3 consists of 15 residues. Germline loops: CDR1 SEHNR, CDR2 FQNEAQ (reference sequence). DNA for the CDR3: TGTGCCAGCAGCAGCCTGGACAGGGGCTCCTACGAGCAGTACTTC. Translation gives CASSSLDRGSYEQYF.

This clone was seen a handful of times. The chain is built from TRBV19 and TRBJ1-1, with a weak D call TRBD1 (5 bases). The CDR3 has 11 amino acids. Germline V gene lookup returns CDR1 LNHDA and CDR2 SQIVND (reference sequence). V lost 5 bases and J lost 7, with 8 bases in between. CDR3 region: CASSRGDEAFF. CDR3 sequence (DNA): TGTGCCAGTAGTCGGGGGGATGAAGCTTTCTTT.

CDR3 protein: CASSLATGNSNQPQHF. The CDR3 coding sequence is TGTGCCAGCAGCTTAGCCACAGGGAACAGCAATCAGCCCCAGCATTTT. The rearrangement uses TRBV7-9 and TRBJ1-5, with D possibly matching TRBD1 (6 bases). V lost 0 bases and J 1 base, leaving 10 bases between the germline ends. CDR3 length: 16 amino acids. Germline loops: CDR1 SEHNR, CDR2 FQNEAQ (reference sequence).

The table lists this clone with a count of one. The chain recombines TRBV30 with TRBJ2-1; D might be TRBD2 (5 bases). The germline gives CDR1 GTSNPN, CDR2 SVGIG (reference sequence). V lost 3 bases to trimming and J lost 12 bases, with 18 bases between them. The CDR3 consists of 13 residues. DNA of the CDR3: TGTGCCTGGAGCCCCCGCTCCAGAGGGCGGCAGTTCTTC. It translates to CAWSPRSRGRQFF.

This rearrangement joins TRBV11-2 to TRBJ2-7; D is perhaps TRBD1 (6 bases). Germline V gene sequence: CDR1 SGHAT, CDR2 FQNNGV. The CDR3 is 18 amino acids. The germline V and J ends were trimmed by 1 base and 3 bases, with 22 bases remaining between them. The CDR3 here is CASSLVRVRPGENYEQYF. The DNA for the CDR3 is TGTGCCAGCAGCTTAGTTCGCGTTCGGCCAGGGGAGAACTACGAGCAGTACTTC.

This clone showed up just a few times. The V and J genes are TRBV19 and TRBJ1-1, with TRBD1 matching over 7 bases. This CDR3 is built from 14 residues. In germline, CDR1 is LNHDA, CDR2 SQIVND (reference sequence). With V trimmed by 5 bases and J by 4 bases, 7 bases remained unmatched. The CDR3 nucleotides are TGTGCCAGTAGTCGGGACAGCTTATTCACTGAAGCTTTCTTT. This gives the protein CASSRDSLFTEAFF.

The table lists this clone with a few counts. CDR3 sequence reads: CASSPTGGGNSPLHF. The CDR3 nucleotides read TGTGCCAGCAGCCCTACGGGGGGGGGAAATTCACCCCTCCACTTT. The rearrangement joins TRBV5-4 to TRBJ1-6; TRBD1 is a possible D gene (5 bases). The V end was cut by 4 bases, the J end by 7 bases, with 15 bases between. The CDR3 is made up of 15 amino acids. CDR1 and CDR2 (germline): SGHNT, YYREEE (reference sequence).

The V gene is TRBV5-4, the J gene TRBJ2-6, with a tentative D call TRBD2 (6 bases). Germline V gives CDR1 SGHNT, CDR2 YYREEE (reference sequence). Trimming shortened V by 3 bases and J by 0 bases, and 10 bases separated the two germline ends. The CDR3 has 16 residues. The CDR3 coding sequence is TGTGCCAGCAGCTCGGGAGCACACTCTGGGGCCAACGTCCTGACTTTC. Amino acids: CASSSGAHSGANVLTF.

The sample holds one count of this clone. The CDR3 coding sequence is TGCGCCAGGGATTGGACTCAAGCAAATCAGCCCCAGCATTTT. This sequence encodes CARDWTQANQPQHF. The chain couples TRBV10-1 to TRBJ1-5; no firm D call. V lost 9 bases, J lost 4 bases, and 16 bases lay in between. The CDR3 covers 14 residues. Germline CDR1 is WNHNN and CDR2 is SYGVQD (reference sequence).

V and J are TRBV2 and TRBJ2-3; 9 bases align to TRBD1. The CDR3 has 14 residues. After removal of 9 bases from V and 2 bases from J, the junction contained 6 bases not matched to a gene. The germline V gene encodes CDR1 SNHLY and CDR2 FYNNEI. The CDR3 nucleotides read TGTGCCAGTAACCGGGACAGGGACACAGATACGCAGTATTTT. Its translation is CASNRDRDTDTQYF.

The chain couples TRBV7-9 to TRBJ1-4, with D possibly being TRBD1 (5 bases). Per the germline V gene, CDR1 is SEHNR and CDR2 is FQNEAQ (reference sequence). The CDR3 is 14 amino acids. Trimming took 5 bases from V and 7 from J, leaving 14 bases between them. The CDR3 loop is CASSLRVGSEKLFF. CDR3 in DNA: TGTGCCAGCAGCCTCAGGGTTGGAAGTGAAAAACTGTTTTTT.